This T cell receptor beta chain comes out of a study of cytomegalovirus exposure and HLA in healthy donors. Healthy bone marrow donors made up the donor group. For this clone: Its antigen is not identified.

The study ran its PCR with 60 Vbeta and 13 Jbeta primers. Repertoires were generated with immunoSEQ multiplex PCR, while TCRdb's copy carries only in-frame clones and drops some. The repertoire holds 110,000 or so clones, with around 77% as singletons. The study, taken as a whole, reports: Across HLA loci, a later analysis found differing TCR association rates, with DRB1 most and HLA-C fewest.

Sequenced: PBMCs. The origin of this receptor is a woman in her twenties or thirties in good health and CMV-seropositive.

In DNA form, the CDR3 reads TGTGCCAGCGCACGCCAGGGTCGGGCTGAAGCTTTCTTT. Translated: CASARQGRAEAFF. The chain is built from TRBV6-1 and TRBJ1-1; TRBD1 might be the D (5 bases). V dropped 8 bases and J dropped 6 bases, with 16 bases sitting between them. This CDR3 is built from 13 residues. Germline V gene data show CDR1 as MNHNS and CDR2 as SASEGT.